This T cell receptor (beta chain) is from a study of OX40 agonist ivuxolimab in advanced cancers. Produced via immunoSEQ multiplex PCR; TCRdb's table is partial and in-frame only. Of approximately 70,000 clones listed, less than 90% are singletons. This clone was picked up a small number of times. Trimming stripped 6 bases from V and 1 base from J, with 13 bases between. The CDR3 is made up of 15 amino acids. In germline, CDR1 is SNHLY, CDR2 FYNNEI. The receptor was isolated from an adult with an advanced solid tumor such as melanoma, head and neck, liver or kidney cancer. Sequencing was performed on CD4+ or CD8+ T cells sorted from blood, taken in a trial of the OX40 agonist ivuxolimab. The chain uses TRBV2 and TRBJ1-5; D uncertain. Written as DNA, the CDR3 is TGTGCCAGCAGCCTGGGTGGGGAAAGCAATCAGCCCCAGCATTTT. Its protein product is CASSLGGESNQPQHF.